The sequence of this T cell receptor beta chain was determined in a study of blood T cells in healthy people across ages. Worth noting for this clonotype: What it binds is not known.

Overall study results and limits: Among T cells, TCR beta diversity per million cells dropped roughly linearly as age rose.

Germline V CDR1 and CDR2: MDHEN, SYDVKM. V lost 1 base, J lost 1 base, and 7 bases lay in between. The CDR3 runs to 14 residues. Then a second PCR, running roughly 7 to 11 cycles, was carried out with a sample-barcoded 5' primer and a J-beta primer mix. Every cDNA molecule bore a tag from a template-switch adaptor containing 12 random nucleotides. Each single sample gave us at least 2.5 million CDR3-containing paired-end reads. Each CDR3 protein is one row after TCRdb ran MiXCR on the 5' RACE reads. The sample gives some 1,500,000 distinct CDR3 sequences, about 45% of which show up once; less than 5% is in the top ten. Total RNA amounts of at least 5.5 micrograms were extracted per sample.

The sample consisted of blood. The rearrangement links TRBV28 to TRBJ1-1; D gene uncertain. The clonotype was recovered from a woman aged 18 to 35 in good health. The CDR3 loop is CASSLSQKNTEAFF. The CDR3 nucleotides read TGTGCCAGCAGTTTATCACAGAAGAACACTGAAGCTTTCTTT.